This T cell receptor (beta chain) was retrieved from a study of control samples from healthy donors and cancer patients. This CDR3 is 15 amino acids long. Trimming removed 4 bases from V and 5 bases from J, with 17 bases in between. Germline-derived CDR1 and CDR2 are SGHVS and FNYEAQ. The repertoire was sequenced with immunoSEQ multiplex PCR; TCRdb's copy has only in-frame clones and lacks some. The sample lists roughly 59,000 clones, more than 85% seen once, with about 1.7% in the top ten. The sequenced sample consisted of PBMCs. The TCR comes from a middle-aged man with colorectal cancer. V is TRBV7-6 and J is TRBJ2-5; D could derive from TRBD1 or TRBD2 (6 bases each). The CDR3 nucleotides are TGTGCCAGCAGCTCCCGTTGGTTGGGGGGCGAGACCCAGTACTTC. Its translation is CASSSRWLGGETQYF.